This T cell receptor (beta chain) was identified in a study of blood T cell repertoires in COVID-19. Germline V CDR1 and CDR2: SGDLS, YYNGEE. V was clipped by 0 bases and J by 7 bases; unmatched bases: 12. The CDR3 spans 17 residues. As processed by the authors: Reference gene primer amplification yielded estimated nucleated cell counts. Profiling relied on immunoSEQ multiplex PCR, and the TCRdb table lists in-frame clones only, not all of them. That table is the source of V, J and clone size, and D and trimming were worked out from the DNA. The sample has a few hundred thousand clones, 75% to 90% seen once. Participants spanned ages about 18 to 89 years and resided in around 25 US areas. Assignment of participants to cohorts was predicated upon participant-reported clinical history.

J is TRBJ2-1 and V is TRBV9; TRBD2 matches at 8 bases. Source material: PBMCs or T cells enriched from blood (not recorded which). This receptor was taken from a woman aged 50 to 60 who had recovered from COVID-19. Written as DNA, the CDR3 is TGTGCCAGCAGCGTAGCTACGGGGGGGCGAGCGAGAAATGAGCAGTTCTTC. It translates to CASSVATGGRARNEQFF. Looking up the rest from reference TRBV9 and TRBJ2-1 gives the full variable domain: DSGVTQTPKHLITATGQRVTLRCSPRSGDLSVYWYQQSLDQGLQFLIQYYNGEERAKGNILERFSAQQFPDLHSELNLSSLELGDSALYFCASSVATGGRARNEQFFGPGTRLTVL.